This TCR beta chain was sequenced during a study of blood T cell repertoires in COVID-19. Study-level background: The United States, Italy and Spain were the sources of the acute and convalescent COVID-19 samples. Nucleic acid was either cDNA or gDNA, and it came from T cells, B-cell-depleted T cells, or PBMCs.

Germline V CDR1 and CDR2: SGHTA, FQGTGA. CDR3 length equals 14 residues. Trimming removed 1 base from V and 10 bases from J, with 16 bases in between. Per the original methods: Amplification of reference gene primers provided the estimated nucleated cell counts. Measured with immunoSEQ multiplex PCR; TCRdb has only the in-frame clones, and not every one. Clone size and V and J calls were adopted from that table, with D and trimming inferred from the DNA. The sample consists of 150,000 to 200,000 clones, 80% to 90% of them appearing once. The V and J genes are TRBV7-3 and TRBJ1-1; D possibly corresponds to TRBD1 (5 bases). Specimen: peripheral blood. The TCR comes from a man between 18 and 29 years old with active or convalescent COVID-19. The CDR3 loop is CASSLMSGQGGAFF. The CDR3 bases are TGTGCCAGCAGCTTAATGAGCGGGCAGGGAGGAGCTTTCTTT. Combining the CDR3 with reference TRBV7-3 and TRBJ1-1 gives the whole variable domain GAGVSQTPSNKVTEKGKYVELRCDPISGHTALYWYRQSLGQGPEFLIYFQGTGAADDSGLPNDRFFAVRPEGSVSTLKIQRTERGDSAVYLCASSLMSGQGGAFFGQGTRLTVV.